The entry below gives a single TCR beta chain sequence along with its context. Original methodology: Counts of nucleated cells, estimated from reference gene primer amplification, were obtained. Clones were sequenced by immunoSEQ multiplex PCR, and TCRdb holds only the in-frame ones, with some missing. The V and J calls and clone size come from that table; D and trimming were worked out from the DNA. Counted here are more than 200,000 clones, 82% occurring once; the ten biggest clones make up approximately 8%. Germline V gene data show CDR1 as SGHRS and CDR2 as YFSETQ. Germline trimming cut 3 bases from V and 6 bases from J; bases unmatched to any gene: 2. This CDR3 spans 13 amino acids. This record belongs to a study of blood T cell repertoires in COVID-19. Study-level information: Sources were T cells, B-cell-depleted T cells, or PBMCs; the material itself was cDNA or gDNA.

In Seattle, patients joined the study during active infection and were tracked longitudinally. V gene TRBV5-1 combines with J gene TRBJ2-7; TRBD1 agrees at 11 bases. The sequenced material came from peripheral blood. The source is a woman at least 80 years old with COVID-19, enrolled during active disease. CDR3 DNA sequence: TGCGCCAGCAGCTACGGGACAGGGGGCGAGCAGTACTTC. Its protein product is CASSYGTGGEQYF. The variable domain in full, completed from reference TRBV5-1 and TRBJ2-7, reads KAGVTQTPRYLIKTRGQQVTLSCSPISGHRSVSWYQQTPGQGLQFLFEYFSETQRNKGNFPGRFSGRQFSNSRSEMNVSTLELGDSALYLCASSYGTGGEQYFGPGTRLTVT.